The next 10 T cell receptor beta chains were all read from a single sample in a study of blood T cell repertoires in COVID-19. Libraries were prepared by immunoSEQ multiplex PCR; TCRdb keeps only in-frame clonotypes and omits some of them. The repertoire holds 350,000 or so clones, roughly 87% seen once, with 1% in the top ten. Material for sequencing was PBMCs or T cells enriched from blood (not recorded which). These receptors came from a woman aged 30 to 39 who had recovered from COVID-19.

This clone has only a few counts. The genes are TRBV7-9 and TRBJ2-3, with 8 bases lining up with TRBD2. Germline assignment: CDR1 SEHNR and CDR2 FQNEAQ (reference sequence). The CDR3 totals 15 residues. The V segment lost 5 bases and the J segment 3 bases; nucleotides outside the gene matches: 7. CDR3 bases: TGTGCCAGCAGCCCTAGCGGGTCCGGAACAGATACGCAGTATTTT. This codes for CASSPSGSGTDTQYF.

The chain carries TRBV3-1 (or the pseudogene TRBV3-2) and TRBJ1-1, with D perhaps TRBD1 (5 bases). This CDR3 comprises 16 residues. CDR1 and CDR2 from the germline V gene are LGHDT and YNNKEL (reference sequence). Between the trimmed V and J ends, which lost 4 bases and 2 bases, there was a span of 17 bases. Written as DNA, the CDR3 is TGTGCCAGCAGCCCTCGTGTAGGGGCGAGTAACACTGAAGCTTTCTTT. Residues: CASSPRVGASNTEAFF.

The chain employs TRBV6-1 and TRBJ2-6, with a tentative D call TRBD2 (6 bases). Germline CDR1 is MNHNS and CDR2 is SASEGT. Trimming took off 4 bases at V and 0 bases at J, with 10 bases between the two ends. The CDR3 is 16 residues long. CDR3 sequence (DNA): TGTGCCAGCAGTGCCCCGGGGGTCTCTGGGGCCAACGTCCTGACTTTC. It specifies CASSAPGVSGANVLTF.

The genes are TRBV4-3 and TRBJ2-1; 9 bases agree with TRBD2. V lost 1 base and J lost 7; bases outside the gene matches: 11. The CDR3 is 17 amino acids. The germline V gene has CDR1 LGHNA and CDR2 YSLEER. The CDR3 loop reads CASSQAEGPAGGNEQFF. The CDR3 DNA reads TGCGCCAGCAGCCAAGCTGAGGGTCCAGCGGGGGGTAATGAGCAGTTCTTC.

Here the CDR3 reads CASSPDRGRNEKLFF. CDR3 nucleotide sequence: TGTGCCAGCAGCCCGGACAGGGGGCGCAATGAAAAACTGTTTTTT. The chain has TRBV7-9 and TRBJ1-4; 11 nucleotides match TRBD1. V shed 5 bases and J 5 bases; nucleotides not matched to a gene: 4. Germline lookup yields CDR1 SEHNR and CDR2 FQNEAQ (reference sequence). The CDR3 is 15 amino acids.

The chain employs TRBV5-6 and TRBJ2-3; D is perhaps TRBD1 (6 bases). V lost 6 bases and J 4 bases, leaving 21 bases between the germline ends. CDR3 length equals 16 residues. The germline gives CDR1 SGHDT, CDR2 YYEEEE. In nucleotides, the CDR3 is TGTGCCAGCATCCTAAAAACCCACAGGGTAGCAGATACGCAGTATTTT. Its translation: CASILKTHRVADTQYF.

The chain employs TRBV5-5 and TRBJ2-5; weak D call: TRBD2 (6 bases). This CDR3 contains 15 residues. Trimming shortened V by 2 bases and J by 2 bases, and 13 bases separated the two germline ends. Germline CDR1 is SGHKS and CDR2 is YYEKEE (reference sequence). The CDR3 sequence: CASSFNLAGQETQYF. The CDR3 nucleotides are TGTGCCAGCAGCTTTAATCTGGCGGGACAAGAGACCCAGTACTTC.

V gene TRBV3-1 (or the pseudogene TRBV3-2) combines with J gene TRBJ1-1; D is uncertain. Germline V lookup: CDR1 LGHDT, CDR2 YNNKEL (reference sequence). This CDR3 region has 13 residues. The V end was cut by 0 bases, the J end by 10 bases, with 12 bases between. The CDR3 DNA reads TGTGCCAGCAGCCAAGATGCGGGTATCGGAGCTTTCTTT. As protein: CASSQDAGIGAFF.

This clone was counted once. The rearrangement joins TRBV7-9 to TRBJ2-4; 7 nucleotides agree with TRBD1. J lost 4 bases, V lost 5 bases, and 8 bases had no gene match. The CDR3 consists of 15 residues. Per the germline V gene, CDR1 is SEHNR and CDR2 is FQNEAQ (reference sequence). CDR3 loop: CASSNPGDRKNIQYF. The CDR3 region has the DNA TGTGCCAGCAGCAATCCTGGGGACAGAAAAAACATTCAGTACTTC.

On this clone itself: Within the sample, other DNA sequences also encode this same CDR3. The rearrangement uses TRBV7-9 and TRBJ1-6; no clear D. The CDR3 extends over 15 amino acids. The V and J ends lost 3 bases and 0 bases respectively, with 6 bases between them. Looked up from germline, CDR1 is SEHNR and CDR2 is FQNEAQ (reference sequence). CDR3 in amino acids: CASSLGSSYNSPLHF. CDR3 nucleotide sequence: TGTGCCAGCAGCTTGGGGAGCTCCTATAATTCACCCCTCCACTTT.